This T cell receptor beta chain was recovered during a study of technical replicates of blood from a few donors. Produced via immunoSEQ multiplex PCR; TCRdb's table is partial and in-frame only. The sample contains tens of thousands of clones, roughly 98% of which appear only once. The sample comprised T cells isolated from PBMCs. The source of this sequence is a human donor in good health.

Here the CDR3 reads CASSSRTGEGEKLFF. The CDR3 DNA follows: TGCGCCAGCAGCTCCCGGACAGGGGAGGGTGAAAAACTGTTTTTT. The V call is TRBV5-1, the J call TRBJ1-4; 9 bases match TRBD1. The CDR3 extends over 15 amino acids. Per the germline V gene, CDR1 is SGHRS and CDR2 is YFSETQ. V was pared by 3 bases and J by 7 bases, with 7 bases of the junction left unmatched.